A selection of T cell receptor beta chains follows, all from one sample in a study of CD8 T cell repertoires and HIV-1 epitope variants. TCRdb keeps only in-frame clones here, not all; method: immunoSEQ multiplex PCR. The table shows around 6,400 clones, with 66% occurring only once. These receptors' targets are unknown. Sequencing used cultured CD8+ T cells derived from PBMCs. The source is a male donor with HIV. The CDR3 runs from the conserved cysteine through the conserved F or W. A D gene is named only where the DNA matches it firmly. Some rows mark clone size as missing; the rest say once, few, many or name a class of expanded clone.

J gene: TRBJ2-7; D gene: NA; clone size: NA; V gene: TRBV27; CDR3 DNA: TGTGCCAGCAGTCGACAGAGGACCTACGAGCAGTACTTC; CDR3 protein: CASSRQRTYEQYF
J gene: TRBJ1-2; D gene: NA; clone size: NA; V gene: TRBV28; CDR3 DNA: TGTGCCAGCAGTTTAGGGGGGATGTTTAGCTATGGCTACACCTTC; CDR3 protein: CASSLGGMFSYGYTF
J gene: TRBJ2-5; D gene: NA; clone size: NA; V gene: TRBV30; CDR3 DNA: TGTGCCTGGATCGGGGGTATGACGGAGACCCAGTACTTC; CDR3 protein: CAWIGGMTETQYF
J gene: TRBJ1-4; D gene: NA; clone size: NA; V gene: TRBV4-1; CDR3 DNA: TGCGCCAGCAGCCAAGTAGTTGGGGACGAAAAACTGTTTTTT; CDR3 protein: CASSQVVGDEKLFF
J gene: TRBJ1-2; D gene: NA; clone size: few; V gene: TRBV19; CDR3 DNA: TGTGCCAGTAGTATAGACGGGGGTAACTATGGCTACACCTTC; CDR3 protein: CASSIDGGNYGYTF
J gene: TRBJ2-2; D gene: NA; clone size: NA; V gene: TRBV27; CDR3 DNA: TGTGCCAGCAGTTGGTACGGGACCCAAGGGGCCGGGGAGCTGTTTTTT; CDR3 protein: CASSWYGTQGAGELFF
J gene: TRBJ1-4; D gene: NA; clone size: few; V gene: TRBV5-1; CDR3 DNA: TGCGCCAGCAGCTTCTCAGGGCCCAATGAAAAACTGTTTTTT; CDR3 protein: CASSFSGPNEKLFF
J gene: TRBJ2-2; D gene: TRBD2; clone size: NA; V gene: TRBV13; CDR3 DNA: TGTGCCAGCAGCTTAGGTTGGGCTAGCGGGAGCACCGGGGAGCTGTTTTTT; CDR3 protein: CASSLGWASGSTGELFF
J gene: TRBJ2-2; D gene: NA; clone size: once; V gene: TRBV28; CDR3 DNA: TGTGCCAGCAGGGAGGCCGGGGAGCTGTTTTTT; CDR3 protein: CASREAGELFF
J gene: TRBJ2-7; D gene: TRBD1; clone size: NA; V gene: TRBV27; CDR3 DNA: TGTGCCAGCAGTTTACAATCGACAGGGGACCACGAGCAGTACTTC; CDR3 protein: CASSLQSTGDHEQYF
J gene: TRBJ2-5; D gene: NA; clone size: NA; V gene: TRBV6-5; CDR3 DNA: TGTGCCAGCAGTTATGGCGGCCAAGAGACCCAGTACTTC; CDR3 protein: CASSYGGQETQYF
J gene: TRBJ1-2; D gene: NA; clone size: NA; V gene: TRBV5-6; CDR3 DNA: TGTGCCAGCAGCTCTTCCGGAAAGACACCTCTTAACTATGGCTACACCTTC; CDR3 protein: CASSSSGKTPLNYGYTF
J gene: TRBJ1-1; D gene: NA; clone size: NA; V gene: TRBV7-2; CDR3 DNA: TGTGCCAGCATCCCGCTTGGGGTACTGACTATGAACACTGAAGCTTTCTTT; CDR3 protein: CASIPLGVLTMNTEAFF
J gene: TRBJ2-2; D gene: TRBD2; clone size: NA; V gene: TRBV10-3; CDR3 DNA: TGTGCCATCAGTGGAGTACTAGCGAGCACCGGGGAGCTGTTTTTT; CDR3 protein: CAISGVLASTGELFF
J gene: TRBJ2-3; D gene: TRBD2; clone size: NA; V gene: TRBV29-1; CDR3 DNA: TGCAGCGTTGGCGGGACTAGCGGTCAGCTAGGAGATACGCAGTATTTT; CDR3 protein: CSVGGTSGQLGDTQYF
J gene: TRBJ2-3; D gene: TRBD2; clone size: NA; V gene: TRBV7-8; CDR3 DNA: TGTGCCAGCAGCCTTGGGACTAGCGGACCACATGATACGCAGTATTTT; CDR3 protein: CASSLGTSGPHDTQYF
J gene: TRBJ2-2; D gene: NA; clone size: NA; V gene: TRBV19; CDR3 DNA: TGTGCCAGTAATCCCGCTAGCAGTGGCACCGGGGAGCTGTTTTTT; CDR3 protein: CASNPASSGTGELFF
J gene: TRBJ1-5; D gene: NA; clone size: NA; V gene: TRBV19; CDR3 DNA: TGTGCCAGTAGTACGGGAGGTAATCAGCCCCAGCATTTT; CDR3 protein: CASSTGGNQPQHF
J gene: TRBJ1-1; D gene: NA; clone size: NA; V gene: TRBV4-1; CDR3 DNA: TGCGCCAGCAGCCAAGGGAATATGAACACTGAAGCTTTCTTT; CDR3 protein: CASSQGNMNTEAFF
J gene: TRBJ2-2; D gene: NA; clone size: NA; V gene: TRBV6-1; CDR3 DNA: TGTGCCAGCAGCTCGGACAGCACCGGGGAGCTGTTTTTT; CDR3 protein: CASSSDSTGELFF
J gene: TRBJ1-3; D gene: NA; clone size: NA; V gene: TRBV7-9; CDR3 DNA: TGTGCCAGCAGCTTTTCCGGGGGGAATGCTGGAAACACCATATATTTT; CDR3 protein: CASSFSGGNAGNTIYF
J gene: TRBJ1-1; D gene: NA; clone size: NA; V gene: TRBV9; CDR3 DNA: TGTGCCAGCAGCGTCGATAGTAATCAGGGGATGAACACTGAAGCTTTCTTT; CDR3 protein: CASSVDSNQGMNTEAFF
J gene: TRBJ2-3; D gene: NA; clone size: NA; V gene: TRBV9; CDR3 DNA: TGTGCCAGCAGCGTTCGGAGTTACACAGATACGCAGTATTTT; CDR3 protein: CASSVRSYTDTQYF
J gene: TRBJ2-1; D gene: NA; clone size: NA; V gene: TRBV27; CDR3 DNA: TGTGCCAGCAGTTTGGACGGGGAATTCTACAATGAGCAGTTCTTC; CDR3 protein: CASSLDGEFYNEQFF
J gene: TRBJ1-1; D gene: NA; clone size: few; V gene: TRBV28; CDR3 DNA: TGTGCCAGCACCCAGTGGGGCACTGAAGCTTTCTTT; CDR3 protein: CASTQWGTEAFF
J gene: TRBJ1-6; D gene: NA; clone size: few; V gene: TRBV30; CDR3 DNA: TGTGCCTGGAGGGGTCAGTCAAACAATTCACCCCTCCACTTT; CDR3 protein: CAWRGQSNNSPLHF
J gene: TRBJ2-5; D gene: NA; clone size: NA; V gene: TRBV28; CDR3 DNA: TGTGCCAGCAGTTTAGGCAGGGTGATAATAGGGGAGACCCAGTACTTC; CDR3 protein: CASSLGRVIIGETQYF
J gene: TRBJ2-1; D gene: TRBD2; clone size: NA; V gene: TRBV28; CDR3 DNA: TGTGCCAGCAGTTTCGACCTTCCGGGACTAGCACCCGAGCAGTTCTTC; CDR3 protein: CASSFDLPGLAPEQFF
J gene: TRBJ1-1; D gene: NA; clone size: medium-sized; V gene: TRBV28; CDR3 DNA: TGTGCCAGCAGTCCCGCAGTTGAAGCTTTCTTT; CDR3 protein: CASSPAVEAFF
J gene: TRBJ2-2; D gene: TRBD1; clone size: few; V gene: TRBV11-2; CDR3 DNA: TGTGCCAGCAGCTTAGAAGTACAGGGGTACACCGGGGAGCTGTTTTTT; CDR3 protein: CASSLEVQGYTGELFF
J gene: TRBJ2-7; D gene: TRBD2; clone size: NA; V gene: TRBV19; CDR3 DNA: TGTGCCAGTAGTAGGAAGGTAGCGGGAGTTGGATCCTACGAGCAGTACTTC; CDR3 protein: CASSRKVAGVGSYEQYF
J gene: TRBJ2-6; D gene: TRBD1; clone size: medium-sized; V gene: TRBV6-5; CDR3 DNA: TGTGCCAGCAGTTACACAGGGGGCTCTGGGGCCAACGTCCTGACTTTC; CDR3 protein: CASSYTGGSGANVLTF
J gene: TRBJ1-5; D gene: TRBD1; clone size: NA; V gene: TRBV6-5; CDR3 DNA: TGTGCCAGCAGTTACCGGGACAGGGATCAGCCCCAGCATTTT; CDR3 protein: CASSYRDRDQPQHF
J gene: TRBJ2-5; D gene: NA; clone size: NA; V gene: TRBV6-6; CDR3 DNA: TGTGCCAGCAGTCCAGAGTATTCGACCCAGTACTTC; CDR3 protein: CASSPEYSTQYF
J gene: TRBJ2-2; D gene: NA; clone size: NA; V gene: TRBV5-5; CDR3 DNA: TGTGCCAGCAGCTTTGAGACCTCTTCCAAGGGGGAGCTGTTTTTT; CDR3 protein: CASSFETSSKGELFF
J gene: TRBJ2-1; D gene: NA; clone size: NA; V gene: TRBV28; CDR3 DNA: TGTGCCAGCGGATTAACACAATCCTACAATGAGCAGTTCTTC; CDR3 protein: CASGLTQSYNEQFF
J gene: TRBJ2-2; D gene: NA; clone size: NA; V gene: TRBV7-3; CDR3 DNA: TGTGCCAGCAGCCCAATCGGGGAGAACACCGGGGAGCTGTTTTTT; CDR3 protein: CASSPIGENTGELFF
J gene: TRBJ2-7; D gene: NA; clone size: NA; V gene: TRBV5-5; CDR3 DNA: TGTGCCAGCAGCTTGGGACAGTACCTTCGTGAGCAGTACTTC; CDR3 protein: CASSLGQYLREQYF
J gene: TRBJ2-5; D gene: TRBD2; clone size: once; V gene: TRBV5-1; CDR3 DNA: TGCGCCAGCAGCTTGGAACTAGCGGGAGTAACTGAGCAGTACTTC; CDR3 protein: CASSLELAGVTEQYF
J gene: TRBJ2-2; D gene: TRBD2; clone size: NA; V gene: TRBV28; CDR3 DNA: TGTGCCAGCAGTTTGGCGGGACTAGCGGGAGGGAGTGGACACACCGGGGAGCTGTTTTTT; CDR3 protein: CASSLAGLAGGSGHTGELFF
J gene: TRBJ2-7; D gene: TRBD2; clone size: few; V gene: TRBV6-5; CDR3 DNA: TGTGCCAGCAGCCCGGGGGGGGGCGAGCAGTACTTC; CDR3 protein: CASSPGGGEQYF
J gene: TRBJ2-5; D gene: NA; clone size: few; V gene: TRBV4-1; CDR3 DNA: TGCGCCAGCAGCCAAGCATCAGCGTACCAAGAGACCCAGTACTTC; CDR3 protein: CASSQASAYQETQYF
J gene: TRBJ2-1; D gene: TRBD2; clone size: NA; V gene: TRBV30; CDR3 DNA: TGTGCCTGGAGTACTACTAGCGGGGGCTACAATGAGCAGTTCTTC; CDR3 protein: CAWSTTSGGYNEQFF
J gene: TRBJ2-3; D gene: NA; clone size: medium-sized; V gene: TRBV28; CDR3 DNA: TGTGCCAGCAGACGCGGGACTTACTACACAGATACGCAGTATTTT; CDR3 protein: CASRRGTYYTDTQYF
J gene: TRBJ2-5; D gene: NA; clone size: NA; V gene: TRBV6-4; CDR3 DNA: TGTGCCAGCAGCTCCGCCGGGATAGATCAAGAGACCCAGTACTTC; CDR3 protein: CASSSAGIDQETQYF
J gene: TRBJ2-6; D gene: NA; clone size: few; V gene: TRBV14; CDR3 DNA: TGTGCCAGCAGCCAAGAAACGGGGAGATCGGCTGGGGCCAACGTCCTGACTTTC; CDR3 protein: CASSQETGRSAGANVLTF
J gene: TRBJ2-1; D gene: TRBD1; clone size: NA; V gene: TRBV25-1; CDR3 DNA: TGTGCCAGCAGGACCGAGCAGGGGGCGGGATTCCATGAGCAGTTCTTC; CDR3 protein: CASRTEQGAGFHEQFF